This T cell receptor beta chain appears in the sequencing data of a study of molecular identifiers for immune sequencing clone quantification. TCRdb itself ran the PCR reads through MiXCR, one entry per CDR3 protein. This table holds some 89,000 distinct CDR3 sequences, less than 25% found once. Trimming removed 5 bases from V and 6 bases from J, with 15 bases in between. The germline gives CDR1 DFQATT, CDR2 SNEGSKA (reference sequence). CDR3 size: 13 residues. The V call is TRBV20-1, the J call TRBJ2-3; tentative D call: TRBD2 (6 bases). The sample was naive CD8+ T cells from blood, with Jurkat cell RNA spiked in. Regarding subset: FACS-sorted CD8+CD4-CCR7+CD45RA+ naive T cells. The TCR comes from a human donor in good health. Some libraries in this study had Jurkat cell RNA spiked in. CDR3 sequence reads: CSASGDLEDTQYF. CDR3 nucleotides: TGCAGTGCTTCGGGAGACCTGGAGGATACGCAGTATTTT.